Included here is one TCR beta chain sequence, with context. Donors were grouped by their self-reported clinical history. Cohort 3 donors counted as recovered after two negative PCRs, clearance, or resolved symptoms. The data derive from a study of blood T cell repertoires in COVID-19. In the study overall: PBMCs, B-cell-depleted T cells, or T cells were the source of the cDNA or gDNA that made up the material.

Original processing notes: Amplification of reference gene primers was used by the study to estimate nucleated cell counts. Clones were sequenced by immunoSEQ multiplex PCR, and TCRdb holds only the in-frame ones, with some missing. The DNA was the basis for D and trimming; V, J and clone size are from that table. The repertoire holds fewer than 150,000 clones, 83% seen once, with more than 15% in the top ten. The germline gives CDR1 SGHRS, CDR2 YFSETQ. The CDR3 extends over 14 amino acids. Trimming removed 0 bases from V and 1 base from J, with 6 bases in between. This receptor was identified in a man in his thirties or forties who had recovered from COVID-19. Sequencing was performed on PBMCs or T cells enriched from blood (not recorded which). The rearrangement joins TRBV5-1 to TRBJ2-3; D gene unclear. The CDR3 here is CASSLGSGTDTQYF. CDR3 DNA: TGCGCCAGCAGCTTGGGAAGCGGCACAGATACGCAGTATTTT.